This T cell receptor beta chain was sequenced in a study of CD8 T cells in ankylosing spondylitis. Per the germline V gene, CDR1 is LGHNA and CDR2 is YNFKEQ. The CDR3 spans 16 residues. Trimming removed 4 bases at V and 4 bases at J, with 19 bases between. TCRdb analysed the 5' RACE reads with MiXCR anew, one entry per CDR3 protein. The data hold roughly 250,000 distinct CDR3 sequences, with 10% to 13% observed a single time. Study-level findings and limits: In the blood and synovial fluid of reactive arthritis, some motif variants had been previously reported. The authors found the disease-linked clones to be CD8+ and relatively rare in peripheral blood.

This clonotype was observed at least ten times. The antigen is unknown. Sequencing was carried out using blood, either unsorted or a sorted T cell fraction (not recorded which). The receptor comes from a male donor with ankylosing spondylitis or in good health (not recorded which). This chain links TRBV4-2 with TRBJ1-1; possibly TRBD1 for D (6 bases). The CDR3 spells CASSPRTDWRGTEAFF. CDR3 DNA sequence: TGTGCCAGCAGCCCCAGGACAGACTGGCGCGGCACTGAAGCTTTCTTT.